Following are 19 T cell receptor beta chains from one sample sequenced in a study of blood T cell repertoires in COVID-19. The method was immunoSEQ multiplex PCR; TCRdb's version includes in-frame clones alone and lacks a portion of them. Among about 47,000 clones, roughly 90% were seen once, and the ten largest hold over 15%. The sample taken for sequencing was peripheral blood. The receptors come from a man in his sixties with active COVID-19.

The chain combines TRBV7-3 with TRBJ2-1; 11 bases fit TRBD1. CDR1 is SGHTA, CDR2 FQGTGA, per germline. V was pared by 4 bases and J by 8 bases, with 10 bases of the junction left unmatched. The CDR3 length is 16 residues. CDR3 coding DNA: TGTGCCAGCAGCTATTGGCCGGGACAGGGGGTCGATGAGCAGTTCTTC. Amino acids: CASSYWPGQGVDEQFF.

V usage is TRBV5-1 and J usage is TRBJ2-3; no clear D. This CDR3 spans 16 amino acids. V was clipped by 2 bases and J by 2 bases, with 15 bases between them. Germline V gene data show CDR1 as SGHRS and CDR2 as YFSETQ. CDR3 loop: CASSFKVSGYTDTQYF. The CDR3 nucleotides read TGCGCCAGCAGCTTTAAGGTGTCCGGGTACACAGATACGCAGTATTTT.

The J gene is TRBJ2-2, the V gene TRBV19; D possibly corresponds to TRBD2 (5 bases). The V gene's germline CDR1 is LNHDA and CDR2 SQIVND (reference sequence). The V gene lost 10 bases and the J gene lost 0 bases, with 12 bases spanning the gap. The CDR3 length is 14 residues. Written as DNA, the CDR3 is TGTGCCACCAAGGGAGTCGCGAACACCGGGGAGCTGTTTTTT. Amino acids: CATKGVANTGELFF. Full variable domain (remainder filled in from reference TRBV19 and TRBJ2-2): DGGITQSPKYLFRKEGQNVTLSCEQNLNHDAMYWYRQDPGQGLRLIYYSQIVNDFQKGDIAEGYSVSREKKESFPLTVTSAQKNPTAFYLCATKGVANTGELFFGEGSRLTVL.

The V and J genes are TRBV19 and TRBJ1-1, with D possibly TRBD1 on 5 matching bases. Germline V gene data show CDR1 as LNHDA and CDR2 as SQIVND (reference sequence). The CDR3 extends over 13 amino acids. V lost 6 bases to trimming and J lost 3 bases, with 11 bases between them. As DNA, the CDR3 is TGTGCCAGTAGCAAGTTAGGGGACACTGAAGCTTTCTTT. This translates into CASSKLGDTEAFF.

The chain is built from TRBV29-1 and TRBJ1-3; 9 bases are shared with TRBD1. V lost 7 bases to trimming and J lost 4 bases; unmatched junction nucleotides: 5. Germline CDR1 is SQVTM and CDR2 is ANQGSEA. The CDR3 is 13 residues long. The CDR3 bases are TGCAGCGCCCTAGGACAGGGGGGAAACACCATATATTTT. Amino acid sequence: CSALGQGGNTIYF.

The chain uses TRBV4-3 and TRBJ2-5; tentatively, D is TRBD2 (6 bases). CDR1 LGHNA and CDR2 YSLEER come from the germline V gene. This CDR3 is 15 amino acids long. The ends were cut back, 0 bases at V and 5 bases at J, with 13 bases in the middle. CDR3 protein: CASSQEGGAGETQYF. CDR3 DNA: TGCGCCAGCAGCCAAGAGGGCGGGGCCGGGGAGACCCAGTACTTC.

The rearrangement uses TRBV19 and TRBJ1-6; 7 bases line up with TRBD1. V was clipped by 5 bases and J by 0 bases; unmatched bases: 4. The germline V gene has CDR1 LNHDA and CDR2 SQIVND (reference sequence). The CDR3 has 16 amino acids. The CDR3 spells CASSRDSSSYNSPLHF. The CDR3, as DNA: TGTGCCAGTAGTCGGGACAGCAGCTCCTATAATTCACCCCTCCACTTT.

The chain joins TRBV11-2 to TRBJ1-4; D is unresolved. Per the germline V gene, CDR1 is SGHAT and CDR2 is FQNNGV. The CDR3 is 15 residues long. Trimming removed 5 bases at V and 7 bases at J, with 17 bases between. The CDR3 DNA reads TGTGCCAGCAGCCGAATGTCTGGGCGGGGTGAAAAACTGTTTTTT. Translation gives CASSRMSGRGEKLFF.

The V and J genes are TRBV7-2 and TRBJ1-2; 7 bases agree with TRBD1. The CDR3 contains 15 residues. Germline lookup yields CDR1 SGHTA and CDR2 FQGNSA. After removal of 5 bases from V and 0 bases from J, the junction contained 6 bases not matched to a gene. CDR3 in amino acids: CASSTRQGANYGYTF. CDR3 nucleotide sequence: TGTGCCAGCAGCACTAGACAGGGAGCTAACTATGGCTACACCTTC.

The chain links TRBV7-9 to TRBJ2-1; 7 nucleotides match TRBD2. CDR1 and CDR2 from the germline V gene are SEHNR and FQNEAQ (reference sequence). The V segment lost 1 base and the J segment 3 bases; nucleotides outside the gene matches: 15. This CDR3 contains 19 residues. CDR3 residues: CASSLETNGLADNYNEQFF. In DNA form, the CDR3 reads TGTGCCAGCAGCTTAGAAACTAATGGTCTAGCGGATAACTACAATGAGCAGTTCTTC.

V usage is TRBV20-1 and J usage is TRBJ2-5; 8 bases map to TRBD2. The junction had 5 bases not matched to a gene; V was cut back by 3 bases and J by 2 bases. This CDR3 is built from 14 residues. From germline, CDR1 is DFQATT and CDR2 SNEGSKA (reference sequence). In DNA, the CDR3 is TGCAGTGCTAGTTGGTTAGCGGGACAAGAGACCCAGTACTTC. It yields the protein CSASWLAGQETQYF.

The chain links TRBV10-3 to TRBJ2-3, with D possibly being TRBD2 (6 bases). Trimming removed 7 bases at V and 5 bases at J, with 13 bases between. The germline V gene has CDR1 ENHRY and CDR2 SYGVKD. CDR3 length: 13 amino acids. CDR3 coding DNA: TGTGCCATCACTGGGACTTTGGAAGATACGCAGTATTTT. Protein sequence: CAITGTLEDTQYF.

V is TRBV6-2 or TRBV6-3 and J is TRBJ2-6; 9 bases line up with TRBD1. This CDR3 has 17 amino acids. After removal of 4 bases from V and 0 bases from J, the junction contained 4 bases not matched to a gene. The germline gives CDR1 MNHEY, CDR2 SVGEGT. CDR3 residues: CASSLGQGNSGANVLTF. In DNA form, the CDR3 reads TGTGCCAGCAGTTTGGGACAGGGTAACTCTGGGGCCAACGTCCTGACTTTC.

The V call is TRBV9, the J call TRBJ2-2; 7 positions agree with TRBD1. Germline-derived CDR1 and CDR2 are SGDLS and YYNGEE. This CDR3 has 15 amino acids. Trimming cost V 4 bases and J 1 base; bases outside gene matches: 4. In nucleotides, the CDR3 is TGTGCCAGCAGCCCGACAGGGCAGAACACCGGGGAGCTGTTTTTT. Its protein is CASSPTGQNTGELFF.

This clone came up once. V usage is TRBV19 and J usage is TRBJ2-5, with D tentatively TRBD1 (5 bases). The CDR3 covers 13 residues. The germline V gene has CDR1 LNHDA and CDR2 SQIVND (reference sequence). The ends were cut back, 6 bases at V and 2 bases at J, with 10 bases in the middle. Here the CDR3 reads CASSNQGQETQYF. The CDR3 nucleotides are TGTGCCAGTAGCAACCAGGGACAAGAGACCCAGTACTTC.

CDR3 in DNA: TGTGCCAGTAGGAGCCAGGGGACCTATGGCTACACCTTC. Encoded protein: CASRSQGTYGYTF. The chain uses TRBV19 and TRBJ1-2, with D possibly matching TRBD1 (6 bases). Germline V gene lookup returns CDR1 LNHDA and CDR2 SQIVND (reference sequence). CDR3 length: 13 residues. Trimming took 6 bases from V and 4 from J, leaving 12 bases between them.

The CDR3 loop is CASSSTGGVYEQYF. CDR3 nucleotides: TGTGCCAGCAGTTCAACAGGGGGTGTTTACGAGCAGTACTTC. The V gene is TRBV6-6, the J gene TRBJ2-7, with 8 bases fitting TRBD1. The CDR3 is made up of 14 amino acids. Germline loops: CDR1 MNHNY, CDR2 SVGAGI (reference sequence). With 4 bases clipped from V and 4 bases from J, the junction kept 6 bases outside the gene matches.

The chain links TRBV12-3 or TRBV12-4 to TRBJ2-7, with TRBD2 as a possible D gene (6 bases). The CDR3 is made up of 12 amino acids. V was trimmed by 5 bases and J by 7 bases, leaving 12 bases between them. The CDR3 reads CASSPQGGEQYF. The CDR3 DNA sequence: TGTGCCAGCAGTCCCCAGGGAGGAGAGCAGTACTTC.

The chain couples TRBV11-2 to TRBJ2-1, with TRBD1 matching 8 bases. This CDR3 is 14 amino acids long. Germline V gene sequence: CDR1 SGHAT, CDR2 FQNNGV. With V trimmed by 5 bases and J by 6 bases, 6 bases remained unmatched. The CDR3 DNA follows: TGTGCCAGCAGCAAGGACAGGGAAGGCAATGAGCAGTTCTTC. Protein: CASSKDREGNEQFF.